Below, 17 T cell receptor beta chains from the same sample are listed, as sequenced in a study of monozygotic twins with cystic fibrosis. Generated by immunoSEQ multiplex PCR, the TCRdb table keeps only in-frame clones and is missing some. The sample consists of around 30,000 clones, around 85% of them appearing once. The source material was blood. These receptors all come from a girl aged 2 to 10 with cystic fibrosis.

CDR3 sequence: CASSFVSVNTEAFF. The DNA for the CDR3 is TGTGCCAGCAGCTTTGTATCTGTGAACACTGAAGCTTTCTTT. The rearrangement links TRBV7-9 to TRBJ1-1; D gene unclear. The V end lost 3 bases, the J end lost 0 bases, and 8 bases lay between the germline ends. The germline V gene has CDR1 SEHNR and CDR2 FQNEAQ (reference sequence). The CDR3 loop spans 14 amino acids.

The chain carries TRBV30 and TRBJ1-5, with TRBD1 as a possible D gene (5 bases). Germline V CDR1 and CDR2: GTSNPN, SVGIG (reference sequence). CDR3 length equals 14 residues. Trimming took 1 base from V and 7 from J, leaving 14 bases between them. The CDR3, as DNA: TGTGCCTGGAGTGGGGTTGGGGGATGGCAGCCCCAGCATTTT. Amino acid sequence: CAWSGVGGWQPQHF.

This sequence joins TRBV6-5 and TRBJ1-1, with D uncertain. V was pared by 0 bases and J by 3 bases, with 11 bases between. The CDR3 extends over 15 amino acids. Germline V lookup: CDR1 MNHEY, CDR2 SVGAGI. The CDR3 nucleotides are TGTGCCAGCAGTTACTCTAAACGTGGGGACACTGAAGCTTTCTTT. As protein: CASSYSKRGDTEAFF.

This chain uses TRBV5-4 with TRBJ2-7, with D maybe TRBD2 (7 bases). CDR1 is SGHNT and CDR2 is YYREEE in the germline V gene (reference sequence). The CDR3 covers 15 residues. V gave up 4 bases and J gave up 1 base, with 15 bases separating them. CDR3 protein: CASSLARGASYEQYF. In DNA, the CDR3 is TGTGCCAGCAGCCTAGCCCGGGGGGCTTCCTACGAGCAGTACTTC.

The sample holds a few counts of this clone. V and J are TRBV27 and TRBJ1-1; the D is unclear. V lost 6 bases and J lost 8, with 13 bases in between. The CDR3 is made up of 12 amino acids. The germline gives CDR1 MNHEY, CDR2 SMNVEV (reference sequence). CDR3 sequence (DNA): TGTGCCAGCAGCCGCACTGTGGGGGAAGCTTTCTTT. Amino acids: CASSRTVGEAFF.

The chain couples TRBV19 to TRBJ1-5; perhaps TRBD1 as D (5 bases). The CDR3 is 15 amino acids. Trimming cost V 5 bases and J 7 bases, with 18 bases left between them. CDR1 is LNHDA, CDR2 SQIVND, per germline (reference sequence). The CDR3 DNA is TGTGCCAGTAGTTTTACAGGTGGAAAGGTGCAGCCCCAGCATTTT. Protein sequence: CASSFTGGKVQPQHF.

The chain uses TRBV6-5 and TRBJ1-3, with a possible D match to TRBD1 (6 bases). V was shortened by 2 bases and J by 3 bases, with 8 bases between the two germline ends. The CDR3 spans 14 residues. CDR1 MNHEY and CDR2 SVGAGI come from the germline V gene. CDR3 in amino acids: CASSYRQDGNTIYF. For the CDR3, the DNA is TGTGCCAGCAGTTACCGACAGGATGGAAACACCATATATTTT.

This clone was recorded once. The genes are TRBV30 and TRBJ1-1, with 9 bases lining up with TRBD1. V was clipped by 4 bases and J by 5 bases; unmatched bases: 14. In germline, CDR1 is GTSNPN, CDR2 SVGIG (reference sequence). The CDR3 is 16 residues long. CDR3 sequence (DNA): TGTGCCTGGAAAAGGGGGACAGGGTATGTTAGTACTGAAGCTTTCTTT. Its protein is CAWKRGTGYVSTEAFF. Complete variable domain (other parts from reference TRBV30 and TRBJ1-1): SQTIHQWPATLVQPVGSPLSLECTVEGTSNPNLYWYRQAAGRGLQLLFYSVGIGQISSEVPQNLSASRPQDRQFILSSKKLLLSDSGFYLCAWKRGTGYVSTEAFFGQGTRLTVV.

This clone was observed a few times. The V call is TRBV6-5, the J call TRBJ2-7; 10 positions agree with TRBD2. The CDR3 is 15 residues long. Germline assignment: CDR1 MNHEY and CDR2 SVGAGI. V gave up 5 bases and J gave up 3 bases; unmatched junction bases: 7. For the CDR3, the DNA is TGTGCCAGCAGTCGATCGTGGACTAGCGGCTACGAGCAGTACTTC. Translation: CASSRSWTSGYEQYF.

This clone was picked up a small number of times. V usage is TRBV30 and J usage is TRBJ1-1; no definite D call. Germline CDR1 GTSNPN, CDR2 SVGIG (reference sequence). The CDR3 runs to 13 residues. V was pared by 0 bases and J by 1 base, with 6 bases between. CDR3 coding DNA: TGTGCCTGGAGTGTATTAAGGAACACTGAAGCTTTCTTT. Translation gives CAWSVLRNTEAFF.

This rearrangement joins TRBV9 to TRBJ1-1; TRBD1 agrees at 10 bases. The germline CDR1 and CDR2 sequences are SGDLS and YYNGEE. This CDR3 is built from 15 residues. The trim removed 3 bases at V and 3 bases at J, leaving 5 bases unmatched. The CDR3: CASSETGGGDTEAFF. CDR3 coding DNA: TGTGCCAGCAGCGAGACAGGGGGCGGGGACACTGAAGCTTTCTTT.

The chain carries TRBV11-2 and TRBJ2-7; 15 bases are a match to TRBD2. The CDR3 contains 15 residues. Trimming removed 5 bases from V and 6 bases from J; junction bases left unmatched: 5. Germline CDR1 is SGHAT and CDR2 is FQNNGV. The CDR3 coding sequence is TGTGCCAGCAGCCCGGGACTAGCGGGAGGCCGCGAGCAGTACTTC. Residues: CASSPGLAGGREQYF.

This sequence joins TRBV7-8 and TRBJ2-3; 8 bases are a match to TRBD2. The V gene's germline CDR1 is SGHVS and CDR2 FQNEAQ. V shed 5 bases and J 1 base; nucleotides not matched to a gene: 8. The CDR3 is 16 amino acids. CDR3 residues: CASSLMAGGRTDTQYF. The CDR3 coding sequence is TGTGCCAGCAGCCTGATGGCGGGAGGCCGCACAGATACGCAGTATTTT. Using reference TRBV7-8 and TRBJ2-3 for the parts outside the CDR3, the full variable domain is GAGVSQSPRYKVAKRGQDVALRCDPISGHVSLFWYQQALGQGPEFLTYFQNEAQLDKSGLPSDRFFAERPEGSVSTLKIQRTQQEDSAVYLCASSLMAGGRTDTQYFGPGTRLTVL.

V usage is TRBV19 and J usage is TRBJ1-1, with a possible D match to TRBD1 (6 bases). This CDR3 is built from 13 residues. The germline V and J ends were trimmed by 4 bases and 1 base, with 7 bases remaining between them. Germline loops: CDR1 LNHDA, CDR2 SQIVND (reference sequence). The CDR3 nucleotides are TGTGCCAGTAGTAAAGGGGGGAACACTGAAGCTTTCTTT. Translation: CASSKGGNTEAFF.

The chain has TRBV19 and TRBJ1-5; no clear D. Deletions cut 5 bases from V and 4 bases from J, with 18 bases between. Germline V gives CDR1 LNHDA, CDR2 SQIVND (reference sequence). The CDR3 is 16 residues long. The CDR3 region has the DNA TGTGCCAGTAGTCAACCCCGGGCGGGTGCAAATCAGCCCCAGCATTTT. Its translation is CASSQPRAGANQPQHF.

The V and J genes are TRBV6-5 and TRBJ2-7; D unclear. Germline loops: CDR1 MNHEY, CDR2 SVGAGI. V was clipped by 6 bases and J by 2 bases, with 14 bases between them. CDR3 length: 14 residues. The CDR3 here is CASRLGRAPYEQYF. The CDR3 DNA sequence: TGTGCCAGCAGACTCGGTCGGGCGCCCTACGAGCAGTACTTC.

V usage is TRBV27 and J usage is TRBJ1-1; 9 bases align to TRBD1. CDR1 and CDR2 (germline): MNHEY, SMNVEV (reference sequence). The CDR3 loop spans 17 amino acids. J lost 1 base, V lost 7 bases, and 13 bases had no gene match. This chain's CDR3 is CASNSLTGGIKNTEAFF. CDR3 DNA sequence: TGTGCCAGCAATTCTTTAACAGGGGGCATAAAGAACACTGAAGCTTTCTTT.